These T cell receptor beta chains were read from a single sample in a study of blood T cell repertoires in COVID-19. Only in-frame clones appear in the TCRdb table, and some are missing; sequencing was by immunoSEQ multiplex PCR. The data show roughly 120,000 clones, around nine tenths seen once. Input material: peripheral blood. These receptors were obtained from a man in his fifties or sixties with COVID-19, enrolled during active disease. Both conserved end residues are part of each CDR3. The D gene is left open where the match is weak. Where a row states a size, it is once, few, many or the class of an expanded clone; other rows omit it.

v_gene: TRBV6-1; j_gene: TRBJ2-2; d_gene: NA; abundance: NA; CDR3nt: TGTGCCAGCAGTGAACCCGAACAGATGACCGGGGAGCTGTTTTTT; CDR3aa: CASSEPEQMTGELFF
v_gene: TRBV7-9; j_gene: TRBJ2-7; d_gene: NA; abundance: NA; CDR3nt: TGTGCCAGCAGCCCCTCCCTGGGGGGGCTAACCTACGAGCAGTACTTC; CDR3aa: CASSPSLGGLTYEQYF
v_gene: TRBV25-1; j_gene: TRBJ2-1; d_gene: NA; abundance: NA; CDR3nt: TGTGCCAGCAGTGAATATGCCAGCAATGAGCAGTTCTTC; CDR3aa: CASSEYASNEQFF
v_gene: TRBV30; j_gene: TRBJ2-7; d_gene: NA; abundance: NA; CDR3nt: TGTGCCTGGAGTCCAGACAGAGTCTACGAGCAGTACTTC; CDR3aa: CAWSPDRVYEQYF
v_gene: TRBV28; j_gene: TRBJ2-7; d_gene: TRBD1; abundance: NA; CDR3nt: TGTGCCAGCACCTTTTTGGGACAGGGTACCTACGAGCAGTACTTC; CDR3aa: CASTFLGQGTYEQYF
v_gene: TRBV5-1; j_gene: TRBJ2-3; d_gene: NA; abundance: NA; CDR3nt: TGCGCCAGCAGCCCCCTAGGAACGAGACCTAGCACAGATACGCAGTATTTT; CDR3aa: CASSPLGTRPSTDTQYF
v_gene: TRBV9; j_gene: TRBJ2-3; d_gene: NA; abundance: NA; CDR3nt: TGTGCCAGCAGCGTAGCTAATTTCCCAGATACGCAGTATTTT; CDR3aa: CASSVANFPDTQYF
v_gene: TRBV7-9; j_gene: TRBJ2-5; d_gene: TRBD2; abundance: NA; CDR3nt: TGTGCCAGCAGCCCCCCTAGCGGTCAAGAGACCCAGTACTTC; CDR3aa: CASSPPSGQETQYF
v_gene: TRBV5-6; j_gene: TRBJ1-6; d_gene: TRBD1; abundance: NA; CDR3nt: TGTGCCAGCAGCTTGGGACAGGGCCCCTATCCCCTCCACTTT; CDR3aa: CASSLGQGPYPLHF
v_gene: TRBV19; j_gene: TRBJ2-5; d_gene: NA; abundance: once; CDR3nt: TGTGCCAGTAGTATAGGGAAGGGGTGGAAAGAGACCCAGTACTTC; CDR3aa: CASSIGKGWKETQYF
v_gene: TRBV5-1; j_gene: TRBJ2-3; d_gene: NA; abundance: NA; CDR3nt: TGCGCCAGCAGCTTGGGCGTGGGGGGACGCACAGATACGCAGTATTTT; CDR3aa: CASSLGVGGRTDTQYF
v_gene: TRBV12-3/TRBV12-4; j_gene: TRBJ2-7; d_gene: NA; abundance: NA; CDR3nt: TGTGCCAGCAGTGTGACTAACTACGAGCAGTACTTC; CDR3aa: CASSVTNYEQYF
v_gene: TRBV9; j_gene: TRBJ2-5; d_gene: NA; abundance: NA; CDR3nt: TGTGCCAGCAGCGTATATGGCGGGCGTGGCGAGACCCAGTACTTC; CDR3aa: CASSVYGGRGETQYF
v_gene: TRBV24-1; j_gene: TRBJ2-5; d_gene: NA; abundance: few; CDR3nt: TGTGCCACCAGTGGCGGTGGAATGGAGACCCAGTACTTC; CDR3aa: CATSGGGMETQYF
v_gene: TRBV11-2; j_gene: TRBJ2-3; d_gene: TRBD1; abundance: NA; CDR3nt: TGTGCCAGCAGCTTGGGACAGGGAACAGATACGCAGTATTTT; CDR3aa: CASSLGQGTDTQYF
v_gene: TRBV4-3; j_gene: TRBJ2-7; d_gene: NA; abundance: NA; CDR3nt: TGCGCCAGCAGCCACCTCCCGGCGGGCTACGAGCAGTACTTC; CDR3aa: CASSHLPAGYEQYF
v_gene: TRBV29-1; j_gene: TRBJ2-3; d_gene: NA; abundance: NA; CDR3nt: TGCAGCGTTGACATGGCGGGAACAGATACGCAGTATTTT; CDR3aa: CSVDMAGTDTQYF
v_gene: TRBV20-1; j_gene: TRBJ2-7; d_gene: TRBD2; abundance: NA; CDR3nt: TGCAGTGCTAGTTCGGGAGGGACCTACGAGCAGTACTTC; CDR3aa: CSASSGGTYEQYF
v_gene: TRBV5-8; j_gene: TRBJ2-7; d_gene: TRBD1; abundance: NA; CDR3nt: TGTGCCAGCAGCGGGGCTAGGTGGGACAGGGACTACGAGCAGTACTTC; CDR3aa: CASSGARWDRDYEQYF
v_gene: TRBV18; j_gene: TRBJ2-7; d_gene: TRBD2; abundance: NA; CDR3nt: TGTGCCAGCTCAGGCACTAGCGGGAGGGACGAGCAGTACTTC; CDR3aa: CASSGTSGRDEQYF
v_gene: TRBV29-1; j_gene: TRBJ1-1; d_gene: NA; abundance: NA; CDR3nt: TGCAGCGTCGGACAGAGGAACACTGAAGCTTTCTTT; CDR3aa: CSVGQRNTEAFF
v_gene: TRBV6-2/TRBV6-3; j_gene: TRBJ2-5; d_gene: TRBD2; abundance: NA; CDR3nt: TGTGCCAGCAGTAGCGGGAGGCTCCAAGAGACCCAGTACTTC; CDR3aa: CASSSGRLQETQYF
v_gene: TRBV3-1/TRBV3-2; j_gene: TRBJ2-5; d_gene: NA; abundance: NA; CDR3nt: TGTGCCAGCAGCCAAGGCACGCGGGAGACCCAGTACTTC; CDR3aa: CASSQGTRETQYF
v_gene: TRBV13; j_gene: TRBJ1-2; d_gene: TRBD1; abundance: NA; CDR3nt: TGTGCCAGCAGCTTAGAGGCAGGGGGAAGTGGCTACACCTTC; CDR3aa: CASSLEAGGSGYTF
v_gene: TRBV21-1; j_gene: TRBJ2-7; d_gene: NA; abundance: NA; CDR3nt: TGTGCCAGCAGCAAAGTGGGCAGGTTACCCTACGAGCAGTACTTC; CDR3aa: CASSKVGRLPYEQYF
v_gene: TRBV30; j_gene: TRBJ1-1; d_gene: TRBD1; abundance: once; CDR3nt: TGTGCCTGGAGTGTGACAGGGGCGCTGAGAACTGAAGCTTTCTTT; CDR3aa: CAWSVTGALRTEAFF
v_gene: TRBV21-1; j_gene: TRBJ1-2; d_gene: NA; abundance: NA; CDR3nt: TGTGCCAGCAGCGTAAAGGGAAAGGGTAGGGGTGGCTACACCTTC; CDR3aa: CASSVKGKGRGGYTF
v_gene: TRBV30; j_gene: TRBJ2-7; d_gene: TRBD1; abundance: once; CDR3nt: TGTGCCTGGAGTCCAAACAGGGGACCCACCAAGTACTTC; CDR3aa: CAWSPNRGPTKYF
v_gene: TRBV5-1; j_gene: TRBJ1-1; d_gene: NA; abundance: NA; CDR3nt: TGCGCCAGCACCCGAGGGGGGGGCGACGCTTTCTTT; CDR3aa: CASTRGGGDAFF
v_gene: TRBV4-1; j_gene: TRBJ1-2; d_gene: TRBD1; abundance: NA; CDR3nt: TGCGCCAGCTCCCAGGGGGCGGGTGGCTACACCTTC; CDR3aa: CASSQGAGGYTF
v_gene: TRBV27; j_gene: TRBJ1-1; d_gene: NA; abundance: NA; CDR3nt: TGTGCCAGCAGTACCAGGGGAACTGAAGCTTTCTTT; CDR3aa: CASSTRGTEAFF
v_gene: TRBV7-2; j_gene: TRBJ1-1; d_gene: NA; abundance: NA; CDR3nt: TGTGCCAGCAGTTCCGGGTTTGGCACTGAAGCTTTCTTT; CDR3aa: CASSSGFGTEAFF
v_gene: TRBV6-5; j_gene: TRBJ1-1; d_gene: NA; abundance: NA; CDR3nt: TGTGCCAGCAGTTACGTTCAGGGTCCCACTGAAGCTTTCTTT; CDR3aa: CASSYVQGPTEAFF
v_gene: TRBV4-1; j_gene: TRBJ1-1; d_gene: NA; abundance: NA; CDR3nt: TGCGCCAGCAGCCAAGGAAGCCTAGGTACGTTTGACACTGAAGCTTTCTTT; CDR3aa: CASSQGSLGTFDTEAFF
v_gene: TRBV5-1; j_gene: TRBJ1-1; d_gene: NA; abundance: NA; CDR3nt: TGCGCCAGCAGAGTATCAGGGAACACTGAAGCTTTCTTT; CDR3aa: CASRVSGNTEAFF
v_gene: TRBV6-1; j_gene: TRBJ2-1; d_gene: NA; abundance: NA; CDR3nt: TGTGCCAGCAGTGAATATGCGGGCGAGGACAATGAGCAGTTCTTC; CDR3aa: CASSEYAGEDNEQFF
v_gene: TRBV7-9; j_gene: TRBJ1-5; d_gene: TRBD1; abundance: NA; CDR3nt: TGTGCCAGCAGCTTAGGTGGGACAGCGAGTGGCAATCAGCCCCAGCATTTT; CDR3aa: CASSLGGTASGNQPQHF
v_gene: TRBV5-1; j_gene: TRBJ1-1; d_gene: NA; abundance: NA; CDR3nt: TGCGCCAGCACGGAAAGGGGCCCCGCGAACACTGAAGCTTTCTTT; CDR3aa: CASTERGPANTEAFF